This passage covers 29 T cell receptor beta chains from one sample sequenced in a study of T cell responses to AZD1222 COVID-19 vaccine. Here immunoSEQ multiplex PCR was the method, and the copy in TCRdb shows in-frame clones only, minus some. The table records about 140,000 clones, about 91% of them present only once. The material was peripheral blood, obtained on day 0 of AZD1222 vaccination. Every receptor here comes from an adult in good health.

The chain recombines TRBV28 with TRBJ2-1; 9 bases agree with TRBD2. Trimming removed 2 bases from V and 7 bases from J; junction bases left unmatched: 27. CDR3 length: 22 amino acids. Per germline, CDR1 MDHEN and CDR2 SYDVKM. The DNA for the CDR3 is TGTGCCAGCAGTTTAGGGGGGAACCAACGGTTTAGCGGGAGAGCCTTGGAAAATGAGCAGTTCTTC. Translating it yields CASSLGGNQRFSGRALENEQFF.

On this clone itself: At one boundary the junction diverges from the germline segment, which might be a read error. V gene TRBV7-7 combines with J gene TRBJ2-5; D is tentatively TRBD1 or TRBD2 (5 bases each). Looked up from germline, CDR1 is SSHAT and CDR2 is FNYEAQ (reference sequence). The CDR3 covers 15 residues. The CDR3 sequence: CASSRGMGHKETQYF. CDR3 nucleotide sequence: TGTGCTAGCAGCCGGGGAATGGGGCATAAAGAGACCCAGTACTTC.

This sequence joins TRBV2 and TRBJ1-5; 9 bases line up with TRBD1. The CDR3 sequence is 15 residues long. J gave up 2 bases and V 4 bases, and 3 bases lay outside the gene matches. Germline V lookup: CDR1 SNHLY, CDR2 FYNNEI. CDR3 DNA: TGTGCCAGCAGTGGCCGGGACAGGGGCAATCAGCCCCAGCATTTT. Amino acids: CASSGRDRGNQPQHF.

V gene TRBV18 combines with J gene TRBJ1-2, with 7 positions matching TRBD1. This CDR3 is built from 13 residues. Germline loops: CDR1 KGHSH, CDR2 LQKENI. V was pared by 5 bases and J by 4 bases, with 4 bases of the junction left unmatched. CDR3 sequence reads: CASSRDSSYGYTF. In DNA, the CDR3 is TGTGCCAGCTCAAGGGACAGCAGCTATGGCTACACCTTC. The variable domain in full, completed from reference TRBV18 and TRBJ1-2, reads NAGVMQNPRHLVRRRGQEARLRCSPMKGHSHVYWYRQLPEEGLKFMVYLQKENIIDESGMPKERFSAEFPKEGPSILRIQQVVRGDSAAYFCASSRDSSYGYTFGSGTRLTVV.

This clone showed up just a few times. This rearrangement joins TRBV6-5 to TRBJ2-7, with a weak D call TRBD2 (6 bases). The V gene lost 6 bases and the J gene lost 0 bases, with 12 bases spanning the gap. CDR3 length: 14 residues. In germline, CDR1 is MNHEY, CDR2 SVGAGI. In DNA, the CDR3 is TGTGCCAGCAGAACGGGACTGAGCTCCTACGAGCAGTACTTC. Its translation is CASRTGLSSYEQYF.

The genes are TRBV21-1 and TRBJ1-5; TRBD1 is the table's D call, not checked against the DNA. TRBV21-1 is termed a pseudogene. The CDR3 contains 15 residues. The DNA of the CDR3 is TGTGCCAGCAGCGCCGGGACAGGGGCGGTTCAGCCCCAGCATTTT. Amino acid sequence: CASSAGTGAVQPQHF.

This rearrangement joins TRBV18 to TRBJ1-5, with D unclear. This CDR3 is 15 amino acids long. Trimming stripped 2 bases from V and 4 bases from J, with 12 bases between. Looked up from germline, CDR1 is KGHSH and CDR2 is LQKENI. The CDR3 sequence is CASSPASAANQPQHF. Here the CDR3 DNA reads TGTGCCAGCTCACCAGCGTCGGCAGCGAATCAGCCCCAGCATTTT.

The chain uses TRBV19 and TRBJ2-7; D perhaps matches TRBD2 (6 bases). Germline CDR1 and CDR2: LNHDA and SQIVND (reference sequence). The CDR3 loop spans 13 amino acids. Trimming took off 9 bases at V and 3 bases at J, with 15 bases between the two ends. This CDR3 is CASGGKRGYEQYF. As DNA, the CDR3 is TGTGCCAGCGGGGGTAAGAGGGGCTACGAGCAGTACTTC.

The CDR3 spells CASSRTYRGETQYF. CDR3 sequence (DNA): TGTGCCAGTAGTAGAACGTACAGGGGAGAGACCCAGTACTTC. The chain combines TRBV19 with TRBJ2-5, with 7 bases matching TRBD1. Trimming cost V 4 bases and J 4 bases; bases outside gene matches: 6. CDR1 and CDR2 from the germline V gene are LNHDA and SQIVND (reference sequence). The CDR3 sequence is 14 residues long.

J is TRBJ2-7 and V is TRBV12-3 or TRBV12-4; D not certain. There are 11 residues in the CDR3. The V end was cut by 6 bases, the J end by 3 bases, with 6 bases between. CDR3 protein: CASSPSYEQYF. CDR3 nucleotide sequence: TGTGCCAGCAGCCCTAGCTACGAGCAGTACTTC.

The rearrangement links TRBV5-1 to TRBJ1-2, with unresolved D. Germline V gives CDR1 SGHRS, CDR2 YFSETQ. This CDR3 spans 14 amino acids. Trimming left V 2 bases short and J 0 bases short, with 8 bases between. The DNA for the CDR3 is TGCGCCAGCAGCTTCGCTGCAACTAACTATGGCTACACCTTC. Protein sequence: CASSFAATNYGYTF.

The chain is built from TRBV5-1 and TRBJ2-7, with TRBD2 identical over 8 bases. The V gene end was trimmed by 0 bases and the J gene end by 4 bases; junction bases not matched to a gene: 15. The V gene's germline CDR1 is SGHRS and CDR2 YFSETQ. The CDR3 has 18 amino acids. The CDR3 sequence is CASSLEPGGLVVLYEQYF. Here the CDR3 DNA reads TGCGCCAGCAGCTTGGAACCCGGGGGACTAGTCGTATTGTACGAGCAGTACTTC.

The chain joins TRBV28 to TRBJ2-7; 8 nucleotides line up with TRBD2. This CDR3 is built from 15 residues. V was clipped by 3 bases and J by 6 bases; unmatched bases: 10. Germline CDR1 is MDHEN and CDR2 is SYDVKM. The CDR3 spells CASSFEREGHGEQYF. The DNA for the CDR3 is TGTGCCAGCAGTTTTGAACGGGAGGGCCACGGCGAGCAGTACTTC.

This chain connects TRBV14 to TRBJ2-1; D is undetermined. Germline CDR1 is SGHDN and CDR2 is FVKESK. The CDR3 covers 14 residues. Trimming removed 1 base at V and 7 bases at J, with 11 bases between. DNA for the CDR3: TGTGCCAGCAGCCAAGGAACAGTCATGAATGAGCAGTTCTTC. Translation: CASSQGTVMNEQFF.

The genes are TRBV5-1 and TRBJ1-2; D uncertain. CDR1 and CDR2 from the germline V gene are SGHRS and YFSETQ. This CDR3 spans 13 amino acids. The V and J ends lost 0 bases and 4 bases respectively, with 7 bases between them. CDR3 residues: CASSLARGYGYTF. Here the CDR3 DNA reads TGCGCCAGCAGCTTGGCTCGAGGCTATGGCTACACCTTC.

The J gene is TRBJ1-3, the V gene TRBV19; D not resolved. The CDR3 runs to 9 residues. Trimming took off 9 bases at V and 5 bases at J, with 2 bases between the two ends. Germline V gene sequence: CDR1 LNHDA, CDR2 SQIVND (reference sequence). The CDR3 sequence is CASRNTIYF. In DNA form, the CDR3 reads TGTGCCAGCAGAAACACCATATATTTT.

This clone was recorded many times. The chain is built from TRBV4-2 and TRBJ2-1; no reliable D call. Germline values: CDR1 LGHNA, CDR2 YNFKEQ. The V end was cut by 0 bases, the J end by 10 bases, with 13 bases between. The CDR3 spans 14 residues. CDR3 protein: CASSQDQELREQFF. The CDR3 DNA is TGTGCCAGCAGCCAAGATCAGGAGCTTCGCGAGCAGTTCTTC.

The rearrangement joins TRBV7-2 to TRBJ1-1; tentative D call: TRBD1 (6 bases). The CDR3 runs 15 residues. CDR1 and CDR2 from the germline V gene are SGHTA and FQGNSA. V lost 0 bases and J 4 bases, leaving 12 bases between the germline ends. CDR3 in amino acids: CASSLATGAATEAFF. In DNA form, the CDR3 reads TGTGCCAGCAGCTTAGCGACGGGGGCGGCCACTGAAGCTTTCTTT.

The chain joins TRBV7-8 to TRBJ1-5; tentative D call: TRBD1 (5 bases). CDR1 is SGHVS and CDR2 is FQNEAQ in the germline V gene. The CDR3 runs 14 residues. V was pared by 2 bases and J by 2 bases, with 7 bases between. The CDR3, as DNA: TGTGCCAGCAGCTTATCGACAGGCAATCAGCCCCAGCATTTT. Residues: CASSLSTGNQPQHF.

V and J are TRBV5-1 and TRBJ1-2; TRBD1 is a possible D gene (6 bases). The CDR3 has 13 residues. Trimming left V 2 bases short and J 2 bases short, with 7 bases between. Germline assignment: CDR1 SGHRS and CDR2 YFSETQ. Here the CDR3 reads CASSLRGNYGYTF. In DNA form, the CDR3 reads TGCGCCAGCAGCTTAAGGGGGAACTATGGCTACACCTTC.

This chain uses TRBV30 with TRBJ1-6, with D hard to call. This CDR3 contains 12 residues. The V gene's germline CDR1 is GTSNPN and CDR2 SVGIG (reference sequence). V gave up 4 bases and J gave up 7 bases, with 8 bases separating them. The CDR3 region has the DNA TGTGCCTGGACTGGGCTAAATTCACCCCTCCACTTT. Translating it yields CAWTGLNSPLHF.

V and J are TRBV5-1 and TRBJ1-3, with D possibly TRBD1 on 6 matching bases. V was shortened by 0 bases and J by 0 bases, with 16 bases between the two germline ends. The CDR3 has 18 amino acids. CDR1 is SGHRS, CDR2 YFSETQ, per germline. CDR3 DNA: TGCGCCAGCAGCTTGGAGGCCATCGCGGACAGCTCTGGAAACACCATATATTTT. Its translation: CASSLEAIADSSGNTIYF.

V usage is TRBV6-2 or TRBV6-3 and J usage is TRBJ1-1; no definite D call. Deletions cut 2 bases from V and 0 bases from J, with 10 bases between. This CDR3 region has 15 residues. CDR1 MNHEY and CDR2 SVGEGT come from the germline V gene. CDR3 nucleotide sequence: TGTGCCAGCAGTTACCCCGGTTCCATGAACACTGAAGCTTTCTTT. This encodes CASSYPGSMNTEAFF.

The chain carries TRBV5-1 and TRBJ2-5; no clear D gene. Germline V gives CDR1 SGHRS, CDR2 YFSETQ. The CDR3 has 14 residues. Trimming took off 0 bases at V and 2 bases at J, with 8 bases between the two ends. CDR3 sequence reads: CASSLVGQQETQYF. In DNA form, the CDR3 reads TGCGCCAGCAGCTTGGTCGGGCAGCAAGAGACCCAGTACTTC.

V usage is TRBV6-5 and J usage is TRBJ1-6; no reliable D call. Trimming took 4 bases from V and 6 from J, leaving 7 bases between them. The germline V gene has CDR1 MNHEY and CDR2 SVGAGI. The CDR3 extends over 13 amino acids. The CDR3 DNA sequence: TGTGCCAGCAGTTCCGAGATTAATTCACCCCTCCACTTT. Translated, it gives CASSSEINSPLHF.

V gene TRBV21-1 combines with J gene TRBJ1-1. TRBV21-1 is reported as a pseudogene. The CDR3 length is 15 residues. Written as DNA, the CDR3 is TGTGCCAGCAGCAAAGGGTGCAGCCTAGCAAGTGAAGCTTTCTTT. Amino acid sequence: CASSKGCSLASEAFF.

This sequence joins TRBV30 and TRBJ1-3; TRBD1 agrees at 10 bases. The length of the CDR3 is 15 residues. Looked up from germline, CDR1 is GTSNPN and CDR2 is SVGIG (reference sequence). The V gene end was trimmed by 4 bases and the J gene end by 8 bases; junction bases not matched to a gene: 11. As DNA, the CDR3 is TGTGCCTGGAACCGGGACAGGGGTTTATTGGACACCATATATTTT. This codes for CAWNRDRGLLDTIYF.

This rearrangement joins TRBV24-1 to TRBJ2-3; D uncertain. CDR3 length: 15 residues. Trimming cost V 0 bases and J 3 bases, with 9 bases left between them. Per germline, CDR1 KGHDR and CDR2 SFDVKD. CDR3 amino acids: CATSDLGVGTDTQYF. DNA for the CDR3: TGTGCCACCAGTGATTTGGGGGTAGGTACAGATACGCAGTATTTT.

This sequence joins TRBV7-8 and TRBJ1-4; D is unresolved. Germline V gene lookup returns CDR1 SGHVS and CDR2 FQNEAQ. The length of the CDR3 is 14 residues. Trimming pared 4 bases from V and 1 base from J, leaving 7 bases between. The chain's CDR3 is CASSSRRTNEKLFF. Here the CDR3 DNA reads TGTGCCAGCAGCTCCAGAAGAACTAATGAAAAACTGTTTTTT. Combining the CDR3 with reference TRBV7-8 and TRBJ1-4 gives the whole variable domain GAGVSQSPRYKVAKRGQDVALRCDPISGHVSLFWYQQALGQGPEFLTYFQNEAQLDKSGLPSDRFFAERPEGSVSTLKIQRTQQEDSAVYLCASSSRRTNEKLFFGSGTQLSVL.